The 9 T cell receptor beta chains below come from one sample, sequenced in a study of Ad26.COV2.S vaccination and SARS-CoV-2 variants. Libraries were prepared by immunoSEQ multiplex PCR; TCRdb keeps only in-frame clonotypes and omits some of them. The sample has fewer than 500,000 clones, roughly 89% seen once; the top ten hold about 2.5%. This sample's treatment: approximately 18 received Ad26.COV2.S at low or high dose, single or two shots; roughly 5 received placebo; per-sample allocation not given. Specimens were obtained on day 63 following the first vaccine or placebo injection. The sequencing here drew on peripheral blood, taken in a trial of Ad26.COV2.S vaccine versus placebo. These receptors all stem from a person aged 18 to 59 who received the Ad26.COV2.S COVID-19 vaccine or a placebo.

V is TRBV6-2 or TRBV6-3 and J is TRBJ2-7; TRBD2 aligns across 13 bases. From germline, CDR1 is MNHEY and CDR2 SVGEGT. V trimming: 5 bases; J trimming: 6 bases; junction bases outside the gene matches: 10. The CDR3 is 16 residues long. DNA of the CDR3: TGTGCCAGCAGTACACGACTAGCGGGAGGTTTTTTCGAGCAGTACGTC. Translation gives CASSTRLAGGFFEQYV.

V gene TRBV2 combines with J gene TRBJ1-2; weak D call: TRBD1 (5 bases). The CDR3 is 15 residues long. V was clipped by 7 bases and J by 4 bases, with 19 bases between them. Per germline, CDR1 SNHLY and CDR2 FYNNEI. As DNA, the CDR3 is TGTGCCAGCAAGGAGGGGTCAACAGGCACCTATGGCTACACCTTC. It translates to CASKEGSTGTYGYTF.

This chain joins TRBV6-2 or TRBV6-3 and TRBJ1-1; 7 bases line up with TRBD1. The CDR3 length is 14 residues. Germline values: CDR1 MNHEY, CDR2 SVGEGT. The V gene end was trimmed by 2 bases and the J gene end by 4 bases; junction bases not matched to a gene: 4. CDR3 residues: CASSYLDRATEAFF. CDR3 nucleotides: TGTGCCAGCAGTTACCTCGACAGGGCCACTGAAGCTTTCTTT.

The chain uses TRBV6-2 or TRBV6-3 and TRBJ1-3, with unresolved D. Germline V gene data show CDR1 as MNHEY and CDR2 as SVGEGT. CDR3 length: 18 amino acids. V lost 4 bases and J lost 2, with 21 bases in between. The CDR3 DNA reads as TGTGCCAGCAGTTTGAGAATACCGGGAATTTCGCCTGGAAACACCATATATTTT. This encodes CASSLRIPGISPGNTIYF.

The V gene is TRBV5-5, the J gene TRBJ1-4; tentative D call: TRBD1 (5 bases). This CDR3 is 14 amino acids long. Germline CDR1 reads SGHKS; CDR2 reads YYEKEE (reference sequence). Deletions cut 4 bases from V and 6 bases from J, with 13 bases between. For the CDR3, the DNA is TGTGCCAGCAGCCCGGGACCCCAGGATGAAAAACTGTTTTTT. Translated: CASSPGPQDEKLFF.

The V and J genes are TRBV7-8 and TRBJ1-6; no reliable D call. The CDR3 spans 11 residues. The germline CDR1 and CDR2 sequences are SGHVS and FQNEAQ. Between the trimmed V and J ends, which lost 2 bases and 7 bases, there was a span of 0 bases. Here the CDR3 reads CASSLNSPLHF. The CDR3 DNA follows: TGTGCCAGCAGCTTAAATTCACCCCTCCACTTT.

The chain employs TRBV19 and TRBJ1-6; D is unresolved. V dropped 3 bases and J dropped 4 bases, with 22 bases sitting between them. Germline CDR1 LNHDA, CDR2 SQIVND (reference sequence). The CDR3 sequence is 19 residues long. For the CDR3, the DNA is TGTGCCAGTAGTATCTTGTGGTCTGGTACGGGGAGTTATAATTCACCCCTCCACTTT. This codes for CASSILWSGTGSYNSPLHF.

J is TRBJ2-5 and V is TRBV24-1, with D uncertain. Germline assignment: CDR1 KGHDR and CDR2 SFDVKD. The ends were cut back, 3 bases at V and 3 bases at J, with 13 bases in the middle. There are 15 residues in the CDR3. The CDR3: CATSDRTVIKETQYF. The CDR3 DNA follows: TGTGCCACCAGTGATCGGACGGTTATCAAAGAGACCCAGTACTTC.

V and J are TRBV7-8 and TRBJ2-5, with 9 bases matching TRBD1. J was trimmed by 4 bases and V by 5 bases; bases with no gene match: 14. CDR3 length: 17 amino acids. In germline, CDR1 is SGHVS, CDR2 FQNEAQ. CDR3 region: CASSDPGQGYGGETQYF. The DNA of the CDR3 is TGTGCCAGCAGCGACCCGGGACAGGGATACGGAGGAGAGACCCAGTACTTC.